This T cell receptor (beta chain) was documented in a study of blood T cells in healthy people across ages. The second PCR ran about 6 to 11 cycles with a sample-barcoded 5' primer and J-beta primers. A single record per CDR3 protein comes from TCRdb applying MiXCR to the 5' RACE reads. The sample lists 700,000 to 950,000 distinct CDR3 sequences, around 46% occurring once. V lost 1 base to trimming and J lost 6 bases, with 11 bases between them. This CDR3 is 14 amino acids long. Germline V gene lookup returns CDR1 SGHTA and CDR2 FQGNSA. General study results and limits: While age rose, TCR beta diversity per million T cells dropped in a roughly linear way.

Regarding this clonotype: Antigen: not known.

The TCR comes from an older woman in good health. The sample was blood. This sequence joins TRBV7-2 and TRBJ2-3; D is uncertain. The CDR3, as DNA: TGTGCCAGCAGCTTAGGGTCCCCTAGGGATACGCAGTATTTT. The encoded protein is CASSLGSPRDTQYF.